Included here is one T cell receptor beta chain sequence, with context. Its target is unknown. TCRdb's table, derived via immunoSEQ multiplex PCR, lists solely in-frame clones and lacks some. The sample includes roughly 80,000 clones, approximately 90% seen only once; the top ten take 2.5% to 4%. The data stem from a study of T cell responses to AZD1222 COVID-19 vaccine. Study-level findings and limits: There were mostly white British donors and more females than males, and clonal diversity was possibly underestimated. The reported proportion of spike-specific TCRs targeting unmutated variant regions was nearly half.

Germline CDR1 and CDR2: SGHRS and YFSETQ. The V and J ends lost 4 bases and 0 bases respectively, with 17 bases between them. The CDR3 contains 17 residues. The TCR comes from an adult who received the AZD1222 COVID-19 vaccine. Sequenced material: peripheral blood, taken 28 days after the second AZD1222 dose. The gene calls are TRBV5-1 and TRBJ2-1, with D perhaps TRBD1 or TRBD2 (6 bases each). CDR3 DNA sequence: TGCGCCAGCAGCCCCCGAGTCGGGGGCATCTCCTACAATGAGCAGTTCTTC. This translates into CASSPRVGGISYNEQFF.